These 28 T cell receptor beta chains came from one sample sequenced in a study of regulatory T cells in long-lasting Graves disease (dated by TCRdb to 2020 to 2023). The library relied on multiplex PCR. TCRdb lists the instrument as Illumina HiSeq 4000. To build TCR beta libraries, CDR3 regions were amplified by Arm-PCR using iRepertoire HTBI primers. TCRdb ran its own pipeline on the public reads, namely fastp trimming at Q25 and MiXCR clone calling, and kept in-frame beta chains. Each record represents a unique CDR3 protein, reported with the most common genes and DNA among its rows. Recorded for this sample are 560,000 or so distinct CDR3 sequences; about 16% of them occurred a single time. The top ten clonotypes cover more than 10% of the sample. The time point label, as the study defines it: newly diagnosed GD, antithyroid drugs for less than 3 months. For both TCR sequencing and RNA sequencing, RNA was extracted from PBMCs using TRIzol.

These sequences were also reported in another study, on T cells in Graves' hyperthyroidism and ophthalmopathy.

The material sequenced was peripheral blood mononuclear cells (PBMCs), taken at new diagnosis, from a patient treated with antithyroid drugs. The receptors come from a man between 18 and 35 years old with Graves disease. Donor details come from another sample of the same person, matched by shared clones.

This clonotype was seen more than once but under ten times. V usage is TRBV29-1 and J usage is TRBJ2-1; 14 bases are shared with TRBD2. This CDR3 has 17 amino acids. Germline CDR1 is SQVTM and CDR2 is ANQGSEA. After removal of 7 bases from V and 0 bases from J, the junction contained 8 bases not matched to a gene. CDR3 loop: CSGWGTSGRFSYNEQFF. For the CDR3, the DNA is TGCAGCGGGTGGGGGACTAGCGGGAGATTCTCCTACAATGAGCAGTTCTTC.

CDR3 in amino acids: CASSQGSVNEQFF. The CDR3 nucleotides read TGTGCCAGCAGCCAGGGCAGCGTGAATGAGCAGTTCTTC. The rearrangement joins TRBV3-1 to TRBJ2-1; unclear D gene. Germline values: CDR1 LGHDT, CDR2 YNNKEL (reference sequence). This CDR3 has 13 residues. Trimming shortened V by 3 bases and J by 7 bases, and 10 bases separated the two germline ends.

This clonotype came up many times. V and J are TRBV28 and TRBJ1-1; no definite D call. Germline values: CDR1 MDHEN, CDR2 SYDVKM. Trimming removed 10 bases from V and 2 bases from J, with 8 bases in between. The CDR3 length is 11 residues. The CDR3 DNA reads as TGTGCCACCCGGGCCAACACTGAAGCTTTCTTT. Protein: CATRANTEAFF.

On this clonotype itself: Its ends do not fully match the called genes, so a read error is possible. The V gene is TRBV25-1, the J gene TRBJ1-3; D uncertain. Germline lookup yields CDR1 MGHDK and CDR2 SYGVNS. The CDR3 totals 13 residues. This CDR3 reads CASGPPNGDTIYF. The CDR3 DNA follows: TGTGCCAGCGGTCCCCCCAATGGAGACACCATATATTTT.

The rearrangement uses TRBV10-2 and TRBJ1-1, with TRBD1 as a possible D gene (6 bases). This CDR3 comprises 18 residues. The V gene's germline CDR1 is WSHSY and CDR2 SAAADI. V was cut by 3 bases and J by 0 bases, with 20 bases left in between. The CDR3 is CASSEEQGRSVMNTEAFF. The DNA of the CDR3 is TGCGCCAGCAGTGAAGAACAGGGTAGGTCGGTTATGAACACTGAAGCTTTCTTT.

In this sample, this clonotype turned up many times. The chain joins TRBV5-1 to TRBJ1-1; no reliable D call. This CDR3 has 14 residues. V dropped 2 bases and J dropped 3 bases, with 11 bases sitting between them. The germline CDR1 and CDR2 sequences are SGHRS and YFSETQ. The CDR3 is CASSFGSGYTEAFF. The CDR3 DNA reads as TGCGCCAGCAGCTTCGGGAGTGGGTACACTGAAGCTTTCTTT.

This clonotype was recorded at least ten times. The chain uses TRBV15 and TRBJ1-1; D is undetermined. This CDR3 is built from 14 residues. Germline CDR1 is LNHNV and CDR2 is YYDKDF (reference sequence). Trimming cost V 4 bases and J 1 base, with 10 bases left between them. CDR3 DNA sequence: TGTGCCACCAGCACAAAACGGGGGAACACTGAAGCTTTCTTT. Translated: CATSTKRGNTEAFF.

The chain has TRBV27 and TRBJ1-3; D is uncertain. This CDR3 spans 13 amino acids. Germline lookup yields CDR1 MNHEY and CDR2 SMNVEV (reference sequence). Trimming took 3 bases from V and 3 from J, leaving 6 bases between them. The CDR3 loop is CASSFVGGNTIYF. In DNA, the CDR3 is TGTGCCAGCAGTTTTGTCGGTGGAAACACCATATATTTT.

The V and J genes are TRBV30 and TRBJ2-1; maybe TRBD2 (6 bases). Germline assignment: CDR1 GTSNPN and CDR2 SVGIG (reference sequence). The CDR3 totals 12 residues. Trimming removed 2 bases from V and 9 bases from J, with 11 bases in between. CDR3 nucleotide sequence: TGTGCCTGGAGTACGGGAGTCCTTGAGCAGTTCTTC. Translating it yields CAWSTGVLEQFF.

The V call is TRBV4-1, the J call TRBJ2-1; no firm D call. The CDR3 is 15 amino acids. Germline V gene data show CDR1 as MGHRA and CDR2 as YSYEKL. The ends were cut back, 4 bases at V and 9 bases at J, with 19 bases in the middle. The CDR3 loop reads CASSPEPPPRPEQFF. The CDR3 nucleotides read TGCGCCAGCAGCCCAGAACCCCCCCCCCGGCCTGAGCAGTTCTTC.

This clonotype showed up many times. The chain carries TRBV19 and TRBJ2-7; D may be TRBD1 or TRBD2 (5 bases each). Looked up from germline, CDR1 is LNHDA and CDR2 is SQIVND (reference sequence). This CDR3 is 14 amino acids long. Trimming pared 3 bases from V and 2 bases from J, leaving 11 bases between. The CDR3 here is CASSITSGPYEQYF. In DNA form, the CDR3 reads TGTGCCAGTAGTATTACCTCGGGACCCTACGAGCAGTACTTC.

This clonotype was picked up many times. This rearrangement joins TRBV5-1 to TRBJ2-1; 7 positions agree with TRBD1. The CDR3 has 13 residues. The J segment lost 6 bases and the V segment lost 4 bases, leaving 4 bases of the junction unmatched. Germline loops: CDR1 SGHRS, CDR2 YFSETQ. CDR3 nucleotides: TGCGCCAGCAGCCAGCCAGGGGGCAATGAGCAGTTCTTC. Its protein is CASSQPGGNEQFF.

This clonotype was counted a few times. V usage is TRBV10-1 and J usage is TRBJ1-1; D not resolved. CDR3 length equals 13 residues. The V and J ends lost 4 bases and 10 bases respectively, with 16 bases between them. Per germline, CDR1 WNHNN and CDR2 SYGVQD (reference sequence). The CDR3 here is CASSGSGVVGAFF. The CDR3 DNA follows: TGCGCCAGCAGTGGTTCGGGAGTCGTCGGAGCTTTCTTT.

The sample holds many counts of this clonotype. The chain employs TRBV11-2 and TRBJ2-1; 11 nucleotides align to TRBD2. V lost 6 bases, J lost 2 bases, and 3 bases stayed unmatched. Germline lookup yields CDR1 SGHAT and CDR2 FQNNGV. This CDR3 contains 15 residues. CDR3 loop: CASRVLAGAYNEQFF. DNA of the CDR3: TGTGCCAGCAGAGTACTAGCGGGAGCCTACAATGAGCAGTTCTTC.

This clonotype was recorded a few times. CDR3 protein: CSATPGTEAFF. The CDR3 DNA is TGCAGCGCCACACCCGGCACTGAAGCTTTCTTT. This chain links TRBV29-1 with TRBJ1-1; no reliable D call. The CDR3 spans 11 residues. Per the germline V gene, CDR1 is SQVTM and CDR2 is ANQGSEA. Between the trimmed V and J ends, which lost 7 bases and 4 bases, there was a span of 10 bases. Together with reference TRBV29-1 and TRBJ1-1, the CDR3 gives the full variable domain: SAVISQKPSRDICQRGTSLTIQCQVDSQVTMMFWYRQQPGQSLTLIATANQGSEATYESGFVIDKFPISRPNLTFSTLTVSNMSPEDSSIYLCSATPGTEAFFGQGTRLTVV.

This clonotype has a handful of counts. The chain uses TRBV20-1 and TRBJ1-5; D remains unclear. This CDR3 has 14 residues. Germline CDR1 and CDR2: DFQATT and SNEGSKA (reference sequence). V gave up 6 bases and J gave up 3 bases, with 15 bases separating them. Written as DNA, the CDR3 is TGCAGTGCCCATCCCGGGTCGTTCAATCAGCCCCAGCATTTT. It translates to CSAHPGSFNQPQHF.

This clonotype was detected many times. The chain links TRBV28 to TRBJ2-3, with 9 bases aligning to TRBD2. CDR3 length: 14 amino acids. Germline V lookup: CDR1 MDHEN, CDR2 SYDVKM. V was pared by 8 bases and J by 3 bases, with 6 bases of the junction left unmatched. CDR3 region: CASRGGLATDTQYF. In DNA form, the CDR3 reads TGTGCCAGCCGCGGGGGACTAGCTACAGATACGCAGTATTTT. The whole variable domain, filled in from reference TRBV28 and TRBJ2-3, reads DVKVTQSSRYLVKRTGEKVFLECVQDMDHENMFWYRQDPGLGLRLIYFSYDVKMKEKGDIPEGYSVSREKKERFSLILESASTNQTSMYLCASRGGLATDTQYFGPGTRLTVL.

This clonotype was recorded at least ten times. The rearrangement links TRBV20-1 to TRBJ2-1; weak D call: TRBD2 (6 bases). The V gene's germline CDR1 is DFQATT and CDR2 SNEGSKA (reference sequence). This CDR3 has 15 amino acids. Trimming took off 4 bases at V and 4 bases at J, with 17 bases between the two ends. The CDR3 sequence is CSATPIADKYNEQFF. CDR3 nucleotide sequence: TGCAGTGCTACCCCTATAGCGGATAAGTACAATGAGCAGTTCTTC.

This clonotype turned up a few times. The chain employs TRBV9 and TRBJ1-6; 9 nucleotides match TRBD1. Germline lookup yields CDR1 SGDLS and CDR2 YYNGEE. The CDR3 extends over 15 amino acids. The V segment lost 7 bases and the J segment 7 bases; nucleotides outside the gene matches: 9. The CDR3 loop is CASGTGTGRNSPLHF. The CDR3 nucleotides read TGTGCCAGCGGTACCGGGACAGGGAGGAATTCACCCCTCCACTTT.

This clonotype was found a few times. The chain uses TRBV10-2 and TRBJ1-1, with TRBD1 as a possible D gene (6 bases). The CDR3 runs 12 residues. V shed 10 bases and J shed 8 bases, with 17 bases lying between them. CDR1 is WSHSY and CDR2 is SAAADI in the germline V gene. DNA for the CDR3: TGCGCCACAAAAATCGGGGGGGCCGAAGCTTTCTTT. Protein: CATKIGGAEAFF.

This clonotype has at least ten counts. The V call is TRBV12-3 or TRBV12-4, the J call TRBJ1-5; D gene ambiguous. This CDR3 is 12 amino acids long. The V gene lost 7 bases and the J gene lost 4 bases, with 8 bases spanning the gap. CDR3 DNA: TGTGCCAGCACCTACATGAATCAGCCCCAGCATTTT. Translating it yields CASTYMNQPQHF.

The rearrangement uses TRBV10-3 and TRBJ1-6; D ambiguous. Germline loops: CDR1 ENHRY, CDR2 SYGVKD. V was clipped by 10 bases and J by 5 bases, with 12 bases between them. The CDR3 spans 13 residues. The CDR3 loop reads CATCAVDNSPLHF. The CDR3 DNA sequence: TGTGCCACCTGTGCTGTCGATAATTCACCCCTCCACTTT.

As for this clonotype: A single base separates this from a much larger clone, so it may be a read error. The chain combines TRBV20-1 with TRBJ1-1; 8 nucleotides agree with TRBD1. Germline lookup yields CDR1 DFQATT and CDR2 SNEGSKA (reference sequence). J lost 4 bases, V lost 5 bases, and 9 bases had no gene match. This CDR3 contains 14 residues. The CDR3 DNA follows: TGCAGTGCTGCAGGGGGCACTCGGGGCACTGAAGCTTTCTTT. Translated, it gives CSAAGGTRGTEAFF.

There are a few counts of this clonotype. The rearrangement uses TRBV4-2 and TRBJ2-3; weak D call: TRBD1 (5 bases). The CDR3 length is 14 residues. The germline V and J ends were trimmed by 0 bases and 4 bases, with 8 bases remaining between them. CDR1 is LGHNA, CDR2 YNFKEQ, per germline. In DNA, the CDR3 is TGTGCCAGCAGCCAAGAGGGGCTGGCAGATACGCAGTATTTT. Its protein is CASSQEGLADTQYF.

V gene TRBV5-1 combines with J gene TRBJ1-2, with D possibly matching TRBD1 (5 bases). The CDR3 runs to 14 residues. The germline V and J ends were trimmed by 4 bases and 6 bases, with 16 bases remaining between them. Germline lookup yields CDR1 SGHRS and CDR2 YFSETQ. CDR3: CASSHGAGRDGYTF. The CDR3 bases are TGCGCCAGCAGCCACGGAGCAGGGAGGGATGGCTACACCTTC.

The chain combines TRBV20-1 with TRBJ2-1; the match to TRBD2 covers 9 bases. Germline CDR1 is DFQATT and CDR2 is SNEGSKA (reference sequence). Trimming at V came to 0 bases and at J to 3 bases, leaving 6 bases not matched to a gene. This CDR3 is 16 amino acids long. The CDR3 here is CSARDPSGRNYNEQFF. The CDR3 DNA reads TGCAGTGCTAGAGATCCCAGCGGGAGGAACTACAATGAGCAGTTCTTC.

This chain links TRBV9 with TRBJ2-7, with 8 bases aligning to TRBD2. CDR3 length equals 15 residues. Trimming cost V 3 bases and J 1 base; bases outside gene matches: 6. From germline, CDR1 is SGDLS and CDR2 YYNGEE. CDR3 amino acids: CASSGLAGESYEQYF. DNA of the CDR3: TGTGCCAGCAGCGGCCTAGCGGGCGAGTCCTACGAGCAGTACTTC.

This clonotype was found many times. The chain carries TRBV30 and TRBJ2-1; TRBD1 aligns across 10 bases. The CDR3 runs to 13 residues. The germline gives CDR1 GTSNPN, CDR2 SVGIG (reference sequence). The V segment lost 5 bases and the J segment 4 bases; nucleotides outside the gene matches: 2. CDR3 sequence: CAWRDRGYNEQFF. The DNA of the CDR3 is TGTGCCTGGCGGGACAGGGGTTACAATGAGCAGTTCTTC.